One T cell receptor beta chain is described in this entry. An end of the junction does not agree with germline; a read error may underlie this. The data were obtained in a study of cytomegalovirus exposure and HLA in healthy donors. CDR3 length: 16 residues. The germline V gene has CDR1 MNHNS and CDR2 SASEGT. The PCR ran on 60 Vbeta and 13 Jbeta primers. Clones were read by immunoSEQ multiplex PCR, and TCRdb kept only the in-frame ones, dropping some. The data contain roughly 100,000 clones, around 76% of them singletons. Sequenced: PBMCs. The chain uses TRBV6-1 and TRBJ1-3, with a weak D call TRBD1 (5 bases). This clonotype was sampled from a woman aged 55 to 70 in good health and CMV-seropositive. The CDR3 region is CASSEALRRGGNAIYF. The CDR3 DNA is TGTGCCAGCAGTGAAGCGCTCCGGAGGGGTGGAAACGCCATATATTTT.